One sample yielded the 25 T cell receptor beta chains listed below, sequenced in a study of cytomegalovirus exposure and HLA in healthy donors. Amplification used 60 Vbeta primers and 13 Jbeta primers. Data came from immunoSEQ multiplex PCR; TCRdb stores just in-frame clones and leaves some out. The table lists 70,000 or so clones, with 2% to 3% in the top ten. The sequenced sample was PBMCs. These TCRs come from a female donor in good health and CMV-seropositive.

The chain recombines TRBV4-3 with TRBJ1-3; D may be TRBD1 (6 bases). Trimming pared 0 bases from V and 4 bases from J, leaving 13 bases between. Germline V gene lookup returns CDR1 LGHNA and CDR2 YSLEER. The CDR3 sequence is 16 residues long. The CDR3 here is CASSQDSRGAGNTIYF. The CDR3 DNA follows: TGCGCCAGCAGCCAAGATAGTCGGGGGGCCGGAAACACCATATATTTT.

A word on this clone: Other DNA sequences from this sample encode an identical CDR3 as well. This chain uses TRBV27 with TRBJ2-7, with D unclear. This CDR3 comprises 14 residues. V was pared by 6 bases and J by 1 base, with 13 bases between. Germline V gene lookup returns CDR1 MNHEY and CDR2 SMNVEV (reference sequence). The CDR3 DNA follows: TGTGCCAGCAGCCTTAGTCGCGGATCCTACGAGCAGTACTTC. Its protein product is CASSLSRGSYEQYF.

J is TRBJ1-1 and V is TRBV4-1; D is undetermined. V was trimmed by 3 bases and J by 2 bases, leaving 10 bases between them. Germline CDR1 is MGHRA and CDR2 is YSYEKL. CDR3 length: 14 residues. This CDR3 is CASSQQRANTEAFF. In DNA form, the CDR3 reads TGCGCCAGCAGCCAGCAAAGAGCAAACACTGAAGCTTTCTTT.

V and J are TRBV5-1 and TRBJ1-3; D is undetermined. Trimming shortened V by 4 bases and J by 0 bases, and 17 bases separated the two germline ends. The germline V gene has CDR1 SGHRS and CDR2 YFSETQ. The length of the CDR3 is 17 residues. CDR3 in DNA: TGCGCCAGCAGCGTGGAGCACGGCCGGAGCTCTGGAAACACCATATATTTT. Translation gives CASSVEHGRSSGNTIYF.

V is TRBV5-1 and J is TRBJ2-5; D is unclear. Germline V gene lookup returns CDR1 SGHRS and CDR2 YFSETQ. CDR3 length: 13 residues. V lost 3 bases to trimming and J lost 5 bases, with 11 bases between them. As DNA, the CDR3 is TGCGCCAGCAGCTCCATAACGGAGGAGACCCAGTACTTC. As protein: CASSSITEETQYF.

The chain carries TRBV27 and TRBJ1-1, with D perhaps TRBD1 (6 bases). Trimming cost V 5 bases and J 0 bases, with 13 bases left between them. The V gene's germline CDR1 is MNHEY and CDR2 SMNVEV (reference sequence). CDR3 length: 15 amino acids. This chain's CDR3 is CASSTGTTMNTEAFF. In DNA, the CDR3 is TGTGCCAGCAGTACCGGGACAACGATGAACACTGAAGCTTTCTTT.

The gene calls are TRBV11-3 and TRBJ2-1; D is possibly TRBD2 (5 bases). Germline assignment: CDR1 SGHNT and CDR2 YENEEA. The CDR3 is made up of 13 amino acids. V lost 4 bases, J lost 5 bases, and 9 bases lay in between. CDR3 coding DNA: TGTGCCAGCAGCTCCTTACTAGACAATGAGCAGTTCTTC. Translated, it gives CASSSLLDNEQFF. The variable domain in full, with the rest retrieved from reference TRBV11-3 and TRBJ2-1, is EAGVVQSPRYKIIEKKQPVAFWCNPISGHNTLYWYLQNLGQGPELLIRYENEEAVDDSQLPKDRFSAERLKGVDSTLKIQPAELGDSAVYLCASSSLLDNEQFFGPGTRLTVL.

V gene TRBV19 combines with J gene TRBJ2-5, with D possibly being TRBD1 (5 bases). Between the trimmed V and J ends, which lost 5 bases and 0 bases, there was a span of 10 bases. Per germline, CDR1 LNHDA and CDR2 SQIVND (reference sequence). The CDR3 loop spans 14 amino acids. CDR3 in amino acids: CASSFSRDQETQYF. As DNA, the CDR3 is TGTGCCAGTAGTTTTTCCAGGGACCAAGAGACCCAGTACTTC.

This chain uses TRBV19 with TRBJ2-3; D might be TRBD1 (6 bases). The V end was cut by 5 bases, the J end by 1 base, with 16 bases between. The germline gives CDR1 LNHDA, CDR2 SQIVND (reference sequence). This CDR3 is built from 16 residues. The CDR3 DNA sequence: TGTGCCAGTAGTTCAGAGACAGGACTGGGCACAGATACGCAGTATTTT. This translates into CASSSETGLGTDTQYF.

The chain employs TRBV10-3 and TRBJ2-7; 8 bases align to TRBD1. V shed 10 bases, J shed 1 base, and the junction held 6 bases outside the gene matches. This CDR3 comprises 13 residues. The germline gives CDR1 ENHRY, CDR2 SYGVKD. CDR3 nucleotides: TGTGCCACTCGGACAGGGTTGTCCTACGAGCAGTACTTC. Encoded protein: CATRTGLSYEQYF.

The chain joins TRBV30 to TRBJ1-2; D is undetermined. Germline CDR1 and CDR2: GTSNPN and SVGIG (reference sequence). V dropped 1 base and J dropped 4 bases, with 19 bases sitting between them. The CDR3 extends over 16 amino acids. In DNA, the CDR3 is TGTGCCTGGAGTGGTATTGGTCAGGTGACCTTCTATGGCTACACCTTC. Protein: CAWSGIGQVTFYGYTF. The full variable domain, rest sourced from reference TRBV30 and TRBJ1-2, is SQTIHQWPATLVQPVGSPLSLECTVEGTSNPNLYWYRQAAGRGLQLLFYSVGIGQISSEVPQNLSASRPQDRQFILSSKKLLLSDSGFYLCAWSGIGQVTFYGYTFGSGTRLTVV.

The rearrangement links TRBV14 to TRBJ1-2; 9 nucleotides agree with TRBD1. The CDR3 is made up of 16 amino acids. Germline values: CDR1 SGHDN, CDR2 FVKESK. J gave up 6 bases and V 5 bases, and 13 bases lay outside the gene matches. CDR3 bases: TGTGCCAGCAGCTCATCGGCCGGGACAGGGCTTGATGGCTACACCTTC. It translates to CASSSSAGTGLDGYTF.

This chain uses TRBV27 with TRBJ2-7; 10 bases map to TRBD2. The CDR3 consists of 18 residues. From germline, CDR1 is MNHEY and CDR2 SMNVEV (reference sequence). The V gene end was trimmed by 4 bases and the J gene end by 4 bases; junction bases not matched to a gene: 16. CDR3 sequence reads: CASSSRTVTGTSEYEQYF. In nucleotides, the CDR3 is TGTGCCAGCAGTTCCAGGACCGTTACCGGGACTAGCGAATACGAGCAGTACTTC.

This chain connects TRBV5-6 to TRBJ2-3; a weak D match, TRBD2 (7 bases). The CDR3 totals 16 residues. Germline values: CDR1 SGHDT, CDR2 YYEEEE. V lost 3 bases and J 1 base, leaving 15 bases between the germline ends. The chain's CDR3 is CASSSGGGGRTDTQYF. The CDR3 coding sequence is TGTGCCAGCAGCTCTGGTGGCGGGGGCCGCACAGATACGCAGTATTTT.

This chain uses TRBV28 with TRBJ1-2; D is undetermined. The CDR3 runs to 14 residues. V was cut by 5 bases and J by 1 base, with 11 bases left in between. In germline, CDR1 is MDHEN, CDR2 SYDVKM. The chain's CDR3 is CASSPTSGNYGYTF. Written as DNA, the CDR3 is TGTGCCAGCAGTCCTACGTCGGGTAACTATGGCTACACCTTC.

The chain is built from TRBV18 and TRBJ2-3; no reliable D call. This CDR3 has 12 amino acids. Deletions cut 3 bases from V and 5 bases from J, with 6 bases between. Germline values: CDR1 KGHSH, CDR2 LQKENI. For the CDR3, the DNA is TGTGCCAGCTCACCGCGCAAAGATACGCAGTATTTT. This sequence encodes CASSPRKDTQYF.

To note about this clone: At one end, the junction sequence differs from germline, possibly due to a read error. CDR3 loop: CASSLAPVPQENQYF. CDR3 sequence (DNA): TGCGCCAGCAGCTTGGCCCCGGTTCCCCAAGAGAACCAGTACTTC. The chain carries TRBV5-1 and TRBJ2-5; D is ambiguous. Germline assignment: CDR1 SGHRS and CDR2 YFSETQ. The CDR3 runs 15 residues.

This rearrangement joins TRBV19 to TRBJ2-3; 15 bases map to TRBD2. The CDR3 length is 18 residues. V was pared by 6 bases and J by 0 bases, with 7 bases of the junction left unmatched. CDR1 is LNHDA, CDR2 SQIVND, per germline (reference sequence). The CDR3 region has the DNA TGTGCCAGTAGGGGACTAGCGGGAGGTACCTATAGCACAGATACGCAGTATTTT. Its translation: CASRGLAGGTYSTDTQYF.

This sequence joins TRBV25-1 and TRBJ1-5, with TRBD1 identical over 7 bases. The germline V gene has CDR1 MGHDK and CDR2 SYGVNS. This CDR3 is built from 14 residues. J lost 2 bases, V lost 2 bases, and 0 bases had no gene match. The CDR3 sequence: CASSETGGNQPQHF. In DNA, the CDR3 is TGTGCCAGCAGTGAAACAGGGGGCAATCAGCCCCAGCATTTT.

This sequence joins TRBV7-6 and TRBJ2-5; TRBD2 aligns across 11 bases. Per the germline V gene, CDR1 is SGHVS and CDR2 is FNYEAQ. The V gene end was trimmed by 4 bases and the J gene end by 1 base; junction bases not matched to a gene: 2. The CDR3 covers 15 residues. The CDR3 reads CASSYGTSGQETQYF. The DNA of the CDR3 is TGTGCCAGCAGCTACGGGACTAGCGGCCAAGAGACCCAGTACTTC.

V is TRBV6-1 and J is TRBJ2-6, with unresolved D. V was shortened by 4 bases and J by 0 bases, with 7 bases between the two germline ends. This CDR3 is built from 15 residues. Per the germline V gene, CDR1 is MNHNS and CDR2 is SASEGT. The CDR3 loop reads CASSGRNSGANVLTF. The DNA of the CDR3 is TGTGCCAGCAGTGGGAGAAACTCTGGGGCCAACGTCCTGACTTTC.

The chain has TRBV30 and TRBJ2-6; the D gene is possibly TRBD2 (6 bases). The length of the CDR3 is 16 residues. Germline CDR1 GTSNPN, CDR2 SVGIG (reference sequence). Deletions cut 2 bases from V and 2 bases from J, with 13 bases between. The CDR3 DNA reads TGTGCCTGGAGTTCCGGGACTGATGCTGGGGCCAACGTCCTGACTTTC. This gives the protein CAWSSGTDAGANVLTF.

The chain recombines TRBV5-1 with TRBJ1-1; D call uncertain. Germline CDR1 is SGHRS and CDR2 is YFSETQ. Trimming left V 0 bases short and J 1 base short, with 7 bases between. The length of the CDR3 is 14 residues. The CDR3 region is CASSLAPSNTEAFF. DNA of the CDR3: TGCGCCAGCAGCTTGGCCCCCTCGAACACTGAAGCTTTCTTT.

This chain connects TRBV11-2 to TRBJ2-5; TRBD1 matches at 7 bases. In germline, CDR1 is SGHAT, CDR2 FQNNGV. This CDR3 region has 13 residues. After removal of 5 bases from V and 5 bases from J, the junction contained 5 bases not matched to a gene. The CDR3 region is CASSKDRVETQYF. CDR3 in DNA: TGTGCCAGCAGCAAAGACAGGGTGGAGACCCAGTACTTC.

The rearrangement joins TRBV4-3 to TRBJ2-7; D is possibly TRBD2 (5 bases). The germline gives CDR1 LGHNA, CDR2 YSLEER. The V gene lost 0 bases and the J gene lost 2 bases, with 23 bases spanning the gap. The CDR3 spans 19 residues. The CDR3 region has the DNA TGCGCCAGCAGCCAAGAACACCAGGCTAGGCGGGCGAACGCCTACGAGCAGTACTTC. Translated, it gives CASSQEHQARRANAYEQYF.